This T cell receptor beta chain was obtained from a study of blood T cell repertoires in COVID-19 (TCRdb year 2020). Study-wide context: The collaborator samples originated in the United States, Italy and Spain and spanned the acute and convalescent phases of COVID-19. The prospective study material was composed of cDNA or gDNA derived from T cells, B-cell-depleted T cells, or PBMCs. Deeply sampled blood TCRbeta repertoires from subjects exposed to, actively infected with, or recovered from COVID-19 were included in the dataset. The repertoires were made available in a free public database intended to serve as a resource for research on the immune response to SARS-CoV-2. Samples came from the ongoing ImmuneRACE study (first 160 participants) plus 1,254 subjects from 6 global collaborators. Nearly every sample came with metadata listing a de-identified subject ID, COVID-19 status, age in years and sex. Where HLA class I and class II types were available, the types were taken from metadata supplied by the sample provider, not from assay-based typing. Results the study describes overall, beyond this receptor: How much clinical and demographic metadata was included differed by source and by participant, and the metadata was provided uncurated.

Comments on this clone: Which antigen it targets is not known. Base qualities are not recorded, but no much larger clone differs from it by a single base.

Each collaborating institution followed its own protocols to collect whole blood in K2EDTA tubes. Collaborator samples were shipped for TCRbeta analysis as frozen whole blood, isolated PBMCs, or DNA extracted from either sample type. TCRbeta CDR3 regions were amplified from genomic DNA using the immunoSEQ Assay, a bias-controlled multiplex PCR. Per the original workflow: The number of nucleated cells in each sample was estimated from the amplification of reference gene primers within the assay. To quantify the absolute abundance of each unique TCRbeta CDR3 rearrangement, sequence reads were collapsed and filtered. For each sample, productive Simpson clonality was calculated as the square root of Simpson's diversity index across productive rearrangements. TCRdb holds this immuneACCESS table with in-frame rearrangements only. Some clones are missing; in checked studies, unresolved V genes explain under half, and the rest has no known cause. The V and J calls and clone size come from that table; D and trimming were worked out from the DNA. For this sample there are approximately 290,000 clones; about 91% appear just once. The ten largest clones add up to around 12% of the sample.

The sequenced sample was peripheral blood. The TCR sequence derives from a woman aged 55 to 70 with acute or convalescent COVID-19.

The CDR3 here reads CASSGTGGGSYEQYF. The bases are TGTGCCAGCAGCGGTACAGGGGGGGGCTCCTACGAGCAGTACTTC. The V and J segments used are TRBV2 and TRBJ2-7; 8 matching bases give a weak D call of TRBD1. V is cut by 6 bases and J by 0 bases, and the space between the germline ends is 15 bases. The CDR3 numbers 15 residues from cysteine through phenylalanine. Only the CDR3 part of the read is kept: 45 bases, read in frame from the first base. According to the germline V gene, CDR1 reads SNHLY and CDR2 reads FYNNEI. Supplemented by the reference TRBV2 and TRBJ2-7 proteins around the CDR3, the complete variable domain is EPEVTQTPSHQVTQMGQEVILRCVPISNHLYFYWYRQILGQKVEFLVSFYNNEISEKSEIFDDQFSVERPDGSNFTLKIRSTKLEDSAMYFCASSGTGGGSYEQYFGPGTRLTVT.